This entry features one T cell receptor beta chain sequence. This sample is part of a study of CD8 T cells in Susac syndrome. The authors reverse transcribed roughly 0.5 to 1 ug RNA with random hexamers. The CDR3 of TCR beta was amplified by immunoSEQ multiplex PCR across 54 Vbeta and 13 Jbeta. TCRdb recomputed calls from the immunoSEQ multiplex PCR reads with MiXCR, one row per CDR3 protein. The sample lists approximately 190,000 distinct CDR3 sequences; about 94% were seen once. V lost 0 bases, J lost 2 bases, and 9 bases lay in between. CDR1 is SGHRS and CDR2 is YFSETQ in the germline V gene. CDR3 length equals 15 residues.

Input material: CD4+ T cells from PBMCs. The source is a human donor with Susac syndrome. This chain connects TRBV5-1 to TRBJ2-1, with D uncertain. The CDR3 DNA follows: TGCGCCAGCAGCTTGGAGGATTCGCCCTACAATGAGCAGTTCTTC. Protein: CASSLEDSPYNEQFF.